Presented here are 29 T cell receptor beta chains from one specimen sequenced in a study of blood T cell repertoires in COVID-19. Profiling relied on immunoSEQ multiplex PCR, and the TCRdb table lists in-frame clones only, not all of them. The sample lists some 52,000 clones; less than 90% were seen once. Specimen: peripheral blood. These receptors originate from a man aged 50-60 years with acute or convalescent COVID-19.

In this sample, this clone turned up once. One end of the junction does not line up with germline, which may come from a read error. J is TRBJ1-1 and V is TRBV7-7; 7 positions agree with TRBD1. The CDR3 contains 13 residues. Germline assignment: CDR1 SSHAT and CDR2 FNYEAQ (reference sequence). CDR3 bases: TGTGCTAGCAGCCCACAAACAGGGGAAGAAGCTTTCTTT. It codes for CASSPQTGEEAFF.

A single count supports this clone. The chain is built from TRBV7-8 and TRBJ1-2; TRBD1 matches 7 bases. The CDR3 extends over 17 amino acids. Germline CDR1 and CDR2: SGHVS and FQNEAQ. V gave up 1 base and J gave up 4 bases; unmatched junction bases: 12. The CDR3 is CASSLDVRGEVGYGYTF. For the CDR3, the DNA is TGTGCCAGCAGCTTAGATGTCAGGGGGGAAGTCGGCTATGGCTACACCTTC. The full variable domain, in which reference TRBV7-8 and TRBJ1-2 provide the parts outside the CDR3, is GAGVSQSPRYKVAKRGQDVALRCDPISGHVSLFWYQQALGQGPEFLTYFQNEAQLDKSGLPSDRFFAERPEGSVSTLKIQRTQQEDSAVYLCASSLDVRGEVGYGYTFGSGTRLTVV.

The gene calls are TRBV18 and TRBJ2-7; 7 bases are a match to TRBD1. The V gene's germline CDR1 is KGHSH and CDR2 LQKENI. This CDR3 contains 14 residues. J lost 5 bases, V lost 0 bases, and 4 bases had no gene match. The CDR3 sequence is CASSPPDRTDEQYF. In DNA form, the CDR3 reads TGTGCCAGCTCACCACCGGACAGGACGGACGAGCAGTACTTC.

J is TRBJ1-5 and V is TRBV19, with a weak D call TRBD1 (5 bases). This CDR3 region has 15 residues. Germline V gene data show CDR1 as LNHDA and CDR2 as SQIVND (reference sequence). V was pared by 3 bases and J by 3 bases, with 12 bases between. The CDR3 nucleotides read TGTGCCAGTAGTATTTCAGGGAAGGCCAATCAGCCCCAGCATTTT. Amino acid sequence: CASSISGKANQPQHF.

The CDR3 DNA follows: TGTGCCAGCTCCCCGACACCTAAGGTGGCGAACACTGAAGCTTTCTTT. It encodes CASSPTPKVANTEAFF. This chain connects TRBV18 to TRBJ1-1; D unclear. This CDR3 is built from 16 residues. The germline gives CDR1 KGHSH, CDR2 LQKENI. The ends were cut back, 6 bases at V and 1 base at J, with 18 bases in the middle.

The chain uses TRBV5-8 and TRBJ2-5; the match to TRBD2 covers 14 bases. CDR1 and CDR2 from the germline V gene are SGHTS and YDEGEE. The CDR3 sequence is 17 residues long. J gave up 5 bases and V 4 bases, and 10 bases lay outside the gene matches. CDR3 DNA: TGTGCCAGCAGCCGCGGGACTAGCGGGGGCGCGAAGGAGACCCAGTACTTC. It codes for CASSRGTSGGAKETQYF.

The gene calls are TRBV4-2 and TRBJ1-1, with TRBD1 matching 7 bases. The V segment lost 6 bases and the J segment 3 bases; nucleotides outside the gene matches: 7. This CDR3 contains 14 residues. Germline values: CDR1 LGHNA, CDR2 YNFKEQ. The CDR3 is CASSRQGSDTEAFF. CDR3 nucleotide sequence: TGTGCCAGCAGTCGACAGGGTTCAGACACTGAAGCTTTCTTT.

V is TRBV28 and J is TRBJ2-7, with TRBD2 matching over 8 bases. CDR1 and CDR2 from the germline V gene are MDHEN and SYDVKM. The V and J ends lost 8 bases and 4 bases, in that order; junction bases with no gene match: 16. The CDR3 is 16 amino acids. CDR3 protein: CASRTLAGGGGYEQYF. Here the CDR3 DNA reads TGTGCCAGCCGCACCCTCGCGGGAGGAGGGGGATACGAGCAGTACTTC.

The genes are TRBV10-1 and TRBJ2-3, with D possibly being TRBD2 (6 bases). This CDR3 has 14 amino acids. Germline CDR1 reads WNHNN; CDR2 reads SYGVQD (reference sequence). Trimming pared 3 bases from V and 4 bases from J, leaving 11 bases between. CDR3 loop: CASSDAGRADTQYF. CDR3 in DNA: TGCGCCAGCAGTGATGCCGGGAGAGCAGATACGCAGTATTTT.

This chain connects TRBV7-9 to TRBJ1-1, with a possible D match to TRBD1 (6 bases). The CDR3 runs to 15 residues. The V and J ends lost 1 base and 6 bases respectively, with 15 bases between them. The germline V gene encodes CDR1 SEHNR and CDR2 FQNEAQ (reference sequence). The CDR3 DNA sequence: TGTGCCAGCAGCTTAGATCCAGCGGGACAACCTGAAGCTTTCTTT. This codes for CASSLDPAGQPEAFF.

V gene TRBV5-1 combines with J gene TRBJ2-2; 7 bases are a match to TRBD1. The CDR3 spans 15 residues. Germline lookup yields CDR1 SGHRS and CDR2 YFSETQ. V shed 1 base, J shed 3 bases, and the junction held 3 bases outside the gene matches. The CDR3 DNA reads TGCGCCAGCAGCTTGCAGCAGGGGGACACCGGGGAGCTGTTTTTT. Protein sequence: CASSLQQGDTGELFF.

The CDR3 DNA follows: TGTGCCAGCAGTGAACTAGCGGTGAGCTCCTACGAGCAGTACTTC. It codes for CASSELAVSSYEQYF. The chain carries TRBV6-1 and TRBJ2-7; TRBD2 matches at 7 bases. J gave up 0 bases and V 2 bases, and 4 bases lay outside the gene matches. This CDR3 contains 15 residues. Germline loops: CDR1 MNHNS, CDR2 SASEGT.

This chain links TRBV9 with TRBJ1-4; tentative D call: TRBD1 (6 bases). Germline assignment: CDR1 SGDLS and CDR2 YYNGEE. Trimming stripped 4 bases from V and 7 bases from J, with 14 bases between. The CDR3 is 14 residues long. CDR3 sequence (DNA): TGTGCCAGCAGCTTGGGGAGGGGGGTTGAAAAACTGTTTTTT. The encoded protein is CASSLGRGVEKLFF. The whole variable domain, filled in from reference TRBV9 and TRBJ1-4, reads DSGVTQTPKHLITATGQRVTLRCSPRSGDLSVYWYQQSLDQGLQFLIQYYNGEERAKGNILERFSAQQFPDLHSELNLSSLELGDSALYFCASSLGRGVEKLFFGSGTQLSVL.

The chain joins TRBV29-1 to TRBJ1-2; D is possibly TRBD1 (6 bases). The germline gives CDR1 SQVTM, CDR2 ANQGSEA. V lost 6 bases, J lost 4 bases, and 12 bases lay in between. The CDR3 extends over 12 amino acids. CDR3 sequence: CSVTGPSYGYTF. DNA for the CDR3: TGCAGCGTAACAGGGCCCTCCTATGGCTACACCTTC.

The DNA of the CDR3 is TGTGCCAGCAGCCAAGAGGATCGACTAGCGGGAGGGCCGAGGGCCTACGAGCAGTACTTC. Protein product: CASSQEDRLAGGPRAYEQYF. This chain uses TRBV3-1 (or the pseudogene TRBV3-2) with TRBJ2-7, with 14 nucleotides matching TRBD2. The CDR3 spans 20 residues. Unmatched junction bases numbered 12, after V lost 0 bases and J lost 2 bases. Germline-derived CDR1 and CDR2 are LGHDT and YNNKEL (reference sequence).

The rearrangement joins TRBV5-6 to TRBJ2-1, with 11 bases fitting TRBD1. The germline V gene has CDR1 SGHDT and CDR2 YYEEEE. Trimming removed 1 base from V and 8 bases from J; junction bases left unmatched: 8. The CDR3 has 16 amino acids. CDR3 DNA sequence: TGTGCCAGCAGCTTGAGGTGGGACAGGGGGGATGATGAGCAGTTCTTC. It encodes CASSLRWDRGDDEQFF.

This clone was seen a few times. The V call is TRBV10-3, the J call TRBJ2-7, with 9 bases identical to TRBD1. Germline lookup yields CDR1 ENHRY and CDR2 SYGVKD. There are 13 residues in the CDR3. With 11 bases clipped from V and 2 bases from J, the junction kept 7 bases outside the gene matches. CDR3 amino acids: CAAGQGTPYEQYF. The CDR3 DNA reads TGTGCCGCCGGACAGGGGACACCCTACGAGCAGTACTTC.

The chain carries TRBV4-1 and TRBJ1-1; 8 bases are a match to TRBD1. V gave up 0 bases and J gave up 5 bases; unmatched junction bases: 8. The CDR3 loop spans 16 amino acids. CDR1 MGHRA and CDR2 YSYEKL come from the germline V gene. In nucleotides, the CDR3 is TGCGCCAGCAGCCAAGATAGGACAGGGTTGGTAACTGAAGCTTTCTTT. Amino acid sequence: CASSQDRTGLVTEAFF.

In nucleotides, the CDR3 is TGTGCCAGCAGCCAAGAGGGGAGCGGGAGCTCCTACAATGAGCAGTTCTTC. As protein: CASSQEGSGSSYNEQFF. The chain carries TRBV3-1 (or the pseudogene TRBV3-2) and TRBJ2-1; 8 nucleotides match TRBD2. V was pared by 0 bases and J by 0 bases, with 4 bases of the junction left unmatched. Looked up from germline, CDR1 is LGHDT and CDR2 is YNNKEL (reference sequence). The CDR3 length is 17 residues.

This clone occurred a few times. The chain has TRBV3-1 (or the pseudogene TRBV3-2) and TRBJ1-4, with 8 bases aligning to TRBD1. With 4 bases clipped from V and 14 bases from J, the junction kept 15 bases outside the gene matches. Germline CDR1 and CDR2: LGHDT and YNNKEL (reference sequence). CDR3 length: 15 amino acids. In DNA form, the CDR3 reads TGTGCCAGCAGCCCCGCCCGGACAGGGCATTCGAGTCTGTTTTTT. Translation gives CASSPARTGHSSLFF.

This clone came up a few times. The identical CDR3 is also encoded by other nucleotide sequences in the sample. The genes are TRBV5-1 and TRBJ1-1, with TRBD1 matching 8 bases. This CDR3 spans 13 amino acids. The V segment lost 1 base and the J segment 8 bases; nucleotides outside the gene matches: 4. The germline V gene encodes CDR1 SGHRS and CDR2 YFSETQ. CDR3 DNA: TGCGCCAGCAGCTTGACTGGGGACAGGGAAGCTTTCTTT. It yields the protein CASSLTGDREAFF.

As concerns this clone: One end of the junction varies from germline; a read error may be responsible. The CDR3 loop reads CASKRGAQETQYF. CDR3 nucleotide sequence: TGCGCAAGCAAACGGGGGGCGCAAGAGACCCAGTACTTC. This chain connects TRBV5-1 to TRBJ2-5; D may be TRBD2 (7 bases). Per the germline V gene, CDR1 is SGHRS and CDR2 is YFSETQ. This CDR3 contains 13 residues.

This chain uses TRBV5-1 with TRBJ1-1; D might be TRBD1 (6 bases). Germline CDR1 is SGHRS and CDR2 is YFSETQ. Trimming took 0 bases from V and 1 from J, leaving 7 bases between them. CDR3 length equals 14 residues. CDR3 in DNA: TGCGCCAGCAGCTTGGGGGGGCGGAACACTGAAGCTTTCTTT. This sequence encodes CASSLGGRNTEAFF.

The chain is built from TRBV5-6 and TRBJ2-7, with 9 bases aligning to TRBD1. Germline CDR1 SGHDT, CDR2 YYEEEE. This CDR3 is built from 14 residues. The V and J ends lost 5 bases and 6 bases, in that order; junction bases with no gene match: 9. For the CDR3, the DNA is TGTGCCAGCAGTTCTCCGGGACAGGGAGGCGAGCAGTACTTC. This encodes CASSSPGQGGEQYF.

The CDR3 protein is CASSKLRTGDTEAFF. In DNA form, the CDR3 reads TGTGCCAGCAGCAAGTTGAGGACAGGGGACACTGAAGCTTTCTTT. This chain connects TRBV7-9 to TRBJ1-1; the match to TRBD1 covers 9 bases. This CDR3 contains 15 residues. J was trimmed by 3 bases and V by 5 bases; bases with no gene match: 7. CDR1 SEHNR and CDR2 FQNEAQ come from the germline V gene (reference sequence).

This sequence joins TRBV9 and TRBJ2-7, with 9 bases lining up with TRBD2. CDR3 length equals 14 residues. Germline CDR1 SGDLS, CDR2 YYNGEE. The V segment lost 0 bases and the J segment 5 bases; nucleotides outside the gene matches: 3. The CDR3 region is CASSVVAGDHEQYF. The CDR3 nucleotides are TGTGCCAGCAGCGTAGTAGCGGGAGACCACGAGCAGTACTTC.

The chain combines TRBV7-9 with TRBJ2-3; 7 nucleotides agree with TRBD1. Germline loops: CDR1 SEHNR, CDR2 FQNEAQ (reference sequence). V was clipped by 3 bases and J by 4 bases; unmatched bases: 16. The length of the CDR3 is 18 residues. The CDR3 reads CASSLGTGESHGADTQYF. The CDR3 bases are TGTGCCAGCAGCTTGGGAACAGGGGAGTCGCACGGAGCAGATACGCAGTATTTT.

V gene TRBV5-1 combines with J gene TRBJ1-4; TRBD1 matches 10 bases. V dropped 4 bases and J dropped 7; count of bases not matched to a gene: 7. CDR1 and CDR2 from the germline V gene are SGHRS and YFSETQ. The CDR3 spans 15 residues. CDR3 loop: CASSPRDRGGEKLFF. The CDR3 nucleotides are TGCGCCAGCAGCCCAAGGGACAGGGGAGGTGAAAAACTGTTTTTT.

The V and J genes are TRBV7-9 and TRBJ1-2, with a possible D match to TRBD1 (6 bases). The CDR3 totals 15 residues. Looked up from germline, CDR1 is SEHNR and CDR2 is FQNEAQ (reference sequence). V dropped 5 bases and J dropped 6 bases, with 19 bases sitting between them. In DNA form, the CDR3 reads TGTGCCAGCAGCCCCTCTATGTCAGGGGAGCATGGCTACACCTTC. Translation: CASSPSMSGEHGYTF.